One TCR beta chain is described in this entry. The target antigen is unknown. The sample comes from a study of cytomegalovirus exposure and HLA in healthy donors. General study findings and limits: In vitro assays verified that a few CMV-associated chains recognized CMV antigens specifically.

Between the trimmed V and J ends, which lost 4 bases and 3 bases, there was a span of 13 bases. Per germline, CDR1 SGHTA and CDR2 FQGNSA. This CDR3 contains 15 residues. It was the roughly 120-subject validation cohort, separate from the approximately 620-subject first cohort, to which the donors belonged. Sequenced by immunoSEQ multiplex PCR; TCRdb stores in-frame clones only, minus some. The table includes more than 90,000 clones, over 85% detected once. The chain has TRBV7-2 and TRBJ1-5, with TRBD1 as a possible D gene (6 bases). This sequence originates from a woman in her twenties or thirties in good health and CMV-seropositive. What was sequenced was PBMCs. Here the CDR3 reads CASSSTGYNNQPQHF. The DNA for the CDR3 is TGTGCCAGCAGCTCGACAGGTTACAACAATCAGCCCCAGCATTTT.